The entry below gives a single T cell receptor (beta chain) sequence along with its context. The data derive from a study of PD-L1 blockade in urothelial cancer. TCRdb's copy holds only in-frame clones and misses some; the assay was immunoSEQ multiplex PCR. The sample consists of approximately 93,000 clones, around four fifths of them appearing once. Time point given: peripheral blood 6 weeks after treatment start. The patients' disease, urothelial carcinoma, was locally advanced or metastatic. This sample comprised PBMCs, obtained around atezolizumab (anti-PD-L1) treatment. The TCR originated in a man in his 70s with urothelial cancer.

CDR3 nucleotides: TGTGCCAGCAGTTTATCCGGGTACTCTGGGGCCAACGTCCTGACTTTC. It codes for CASSLSGYSGANVLTF. The V call is TRBV27, the J call TRBJ2-6; unclear D gene. Trimming left V 0 bases short and J 0 bases short, with 6 bases between. CDR1 and CDR2 (germline): MNHEY, SMNVEV (reference sequence). The CDR3 has 16 amino acids.